The sequence of this TCR beta chain was determined in a study of cytomegalovirus exposure and HLA in healthy donors. Overall study findings and caveats: Earlier analysis yielded a pattern in which most TCR beta V segments were productive about 87% or about 30% of the time. The only immune exposure information that was available was CMV serostatus. Association with HLA alleles at 0.05 false discovery rate was found for roughly 17,000 TCR beta sequences in a later analysis.

Concerning this clone itself: Its specificity is not known.

Researchers ran the PCR with 60 Vbeta and 13 Jbeta primers. How the authors handled the data: The count from a later analysis was tens of millions of unique TCR beta chains, about 10 million of them shared. Generated by immunoSEQ multiplex PCR, the TCRdb table keeps only in-frame clones and is missing some. V and J calls and clone size are those listed in that table; D and trimming were worked out from the DNA. The sample table sets out 60,000 to 75,000 clones. CDR3 length equals 14 residues. Trimming shortened V by 3 bases and J by 2 bases, and 11 bases separated the two germline ends. CDR1 SGHAT and CDR2 FQNNGV come from the germline V gene.

The receptor comes from a female donor in good health and CMV-seropositive. The rearrangement links TRBV11-2 to TRBJ2-7; maybe TRBD1 (6 bases). The sample was PBMCs. DNA of the CDR3: TGTGCCAGCAGCTTCGGGGACAACGCCTACGAGCAGTACTTC. Encoded protein: CASSFGDNAYEQYF.